Listed here are 6 T cell receptor beta chains from one sample, sequenced in a study of cytomegalovirus exposure and HLA in healthy donors. Libraries were prepared by immunoSEQ multiplex PCR; TCRdb keeps only in-frame clonotypes and omits some of them. Of some 45,000 clones in the sample, about 93% were seen once. Sequencing input: PBMCs. The source of these receptors is a man younger than 35 in good health and CMV-seronegative.

This clone was seen only once. The CDR3 nucleotides read TGTGCCAGTAGTCCCCTGAGAGTCTCTGGAAACACCATATATTTT. Translated, it gives CASSPLRVSGNTIYF. The chain joins TRBV19 to TRBJ1-3; D remains unclear. The CDR3 totals 15 residues. The V and J ends lost 5 bases and 0 bases respectively, with 11 bases between them. The germline gives CDR1 LNHDA, CDR2 SQIVND (reference sequence). Full variable domain (outside the CDR3, taken from reference TRBV19 and TRBJ1-3): DGGITQSPKYLFRKEGQNVTLSCEQNLNHDAMYWYRQDPGQGLRLIYYSQIVNDFQKGDIAEGYSVSREKKESFPLTVTSAQKNPTAFYLCASSPLRVSGNTIYFGEGSWLTVV.

The chain is built from TRBV7-2 and TRBJ2-3, with D unresolved. Germline CDR1 reads SGHTA; CDR2 reads FQGNSA. Deletions cut 5 bases from V and 6 bases from J, with 9 bases between. CDR3 size: 12 residues. Written as DNA, the CDR3 is TGTGCCAGCAGCGGGTTGAGGGATACGCAGTATTTT. As protein: CASSGLRDTQYF.

V gene TRBV19 combines with J gene TRBJ2-4; 7 nucleotides line up with TRBD1. CDR1 LNHDA and CDR2 SQIVND come from the germline V gene (reference sequence). After removal of 3 bases from V and 1 base from J, the junction contained 6 bases not matched to a gene. The CDR3 covers 16 residues. The CDR3 sequence is CASSISRGLAKNIQYF. The DNA for the CDR3 is TGTGCCAGTAGTATTAGCAGGGGGTTGGCCAAAAACATTCAGTACTTC.

This chain joins TRBV6-5 and TRBJ2-5, with 7 bases lining up with TRBD1. The V segment lost 5 bases and the J segment 0 bases; nucleotides outside the gene matches: 0. Germline CDR1 is MNHEY and CDR2 is SVGAGI. The CDR3 sequence is 13 residues long. The CDR3 loop is CASSDRDQETQYF. CDR3 coding DNA: TGTGCCAGCAGTGACAGGGACCAAGAGACCCAGTACTTC.

This clone was seen only once. The J gene is TRBJ2-3, the V gene TRBV5-1; 9 nucleotides agree with TRBD2. In germline, CDR1 is SGHRS, CDR2 YFSETQ. V gave up 0 bases and J gave up 2 bases; unmatched junction bases: 4. CDR3 length equals 16 residues. The CDR3 reads CASSLGLAGLTDTQYF. The CDR3 coding sequence is TGCGCCAGCAGCTTGGGGCTAGCGGGGCTCACAGATACGCAGTATTTT.

This chain uses TRBV29-1 with TRBJ1-2; TRBD1 agrees at 8 bases. The V gene end was trimmed by 3 bases and the J gene end by 5 bases; junction bases not matched to a gene: 11. Germline values: CDR1 SQVTM, CDR2 ANQGSEA. This CDR3 has 15 residues. CDR3 coding DNA: TGCAGCGTTGAGACCCCACAGGGGGATTGGTATGGCTACACCTTC. Its protein product is CSVETPQGDWYGYTF.